A selection of T cell receptor beta chains follows, all from one sample in a study of CD8 T cells in ankylosing spondylitis. TCRdb re-called the 5' RACE reads through MiXCR, storing one row per CDR3 protein. This table holds 220,000 or so distinct CDR3 sequences, about 18% found once. Sequenced material: blood, either unsorted or a sorted T cell fraction (not recorded which). These receptors all come from a male donor with ankylosing spondylitis. CDR3s leave out the opening cysteine and the closing phenylalanine or tryptophan. Fields, in order: D gene, V gene, CDR3 protein. A D gene is named only where the DNA matches it firmly.

NA,TRBV24-1,ATSDFGRGPGEQF
NA,TRBV30,AWSAGEQF
NA,TRBV27,ASSASADFYGYT
NA,TRBV28,ASLSSANLAEQF
NA,TRBV20-1,SARDYRAIYGYT
TRBD1,TRBV20-1,SARQGDLGYT
TRBD1,TRBV6-1,ASSEPGQLLSGANVLT
TRBD2,TRBV3-1,ASSHSGTTNQGETQY
TRBD1,TRBV19,ASSFLKRTGGMNTEAF
NA,TRBV7-9,ASSPHGAGQSEQF
TRBD2,TRBV12-3/TRBV12-4,ASSSGTSVVGEQY
TRBD1,TRBV6-1,ASSETGDPHYGYT
NA,TRBV12-3/TRBV12-4,ASSYGTPGNEQF
NA,TRBV27,ASSNQDSIAGANVLT
NA,TRBV6-4,ASSVGTDDNEQF
TRBD2,TRBV5-1,ASSLVPSGGSTDAQY
NA,TRBV7-8,ASSLVGVQPQH
NA,TRBV28,ASTFGDRSYEQY
NA,TRBV12-3/TRBV12-4,ASTEGMPEHEQF
NA,TRBV5-5,ASSLSWGTDTQY
NA,TRBV25-1,ASRGLGTEAF
NA,TRBV15,ATSKANEQF
NA,TRBV4-3,ASSQGTGTQY
TRBD2,TRBV29-1,SGGGLAEGTGELF
TRBD2,TRBV20-1,SARDPASGSYEQY
TRBD2,TRBV19,ASSPTSGALSEQF
TRBD1,TRBV12-3/TRBV12-4,ASRMTGGETQY
NA,TRBV7-9,ASSLVDGGGTDTQY
NA,TRBV15,ATSIARSSYEQY
NA,TRBV7-9,ASSSKATAEGFWQF
TRBD2,TRBV12-3/TRBV12-4,ASSPPRPGTSGRRYNEQF
NA,TRBV5-1,ASSWGMDEQY
NA,TRBV29-1,SVEGNGTGFTNYGYT
NA,TRBV7-9,ASSLLPGANYGYT
TRBD1,TRBV4-2,ASSQEGTDDTEAF
NA,TRBV14,ASSQERGKETQY
NA,TRBV6-5,ASSYSLNTEAF
NA,TRBV11-1,ASSAELGTVLATNEKLF
TRBD1,TRBV4-3,ASSQYSGGTGGYEQY